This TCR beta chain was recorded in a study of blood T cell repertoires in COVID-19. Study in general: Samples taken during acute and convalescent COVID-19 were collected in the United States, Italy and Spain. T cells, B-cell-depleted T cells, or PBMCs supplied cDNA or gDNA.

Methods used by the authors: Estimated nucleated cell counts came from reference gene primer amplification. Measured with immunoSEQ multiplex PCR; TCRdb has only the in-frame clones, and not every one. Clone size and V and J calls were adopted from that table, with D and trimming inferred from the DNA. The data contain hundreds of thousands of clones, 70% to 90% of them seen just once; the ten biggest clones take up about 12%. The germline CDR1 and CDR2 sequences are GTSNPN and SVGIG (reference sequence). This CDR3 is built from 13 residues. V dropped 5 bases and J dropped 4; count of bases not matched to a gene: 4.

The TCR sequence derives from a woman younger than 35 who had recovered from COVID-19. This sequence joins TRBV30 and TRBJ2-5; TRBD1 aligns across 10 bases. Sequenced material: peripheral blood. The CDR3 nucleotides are TGTGCCTGGGGACAGGGGGTAGGAGAGACCCAGTACTTC. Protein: CAWGQGVGETQYF. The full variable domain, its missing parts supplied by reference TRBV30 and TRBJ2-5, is SQTIHQWPATLVQPVGSPLSLECTVEGTSNPNLYWYRQAAGRGLQLLFYSVGIGQISSEVPQNLSASRPQDRQFILSSKKLLLSDSGFYLCAWGQGVGETQYFGPGTRLLVL.